The clone carrying this T cell receptor beta chain has a handful of counts. This entry comes from a study of Graves' ophthalmopathy and Graves' hyperthyroidism. RNA transcripts were the template, and TCR beta CDR3 regions were amplified from them. Second-round multiplex PCR came after a first-round RT-PCR that employed HTBI primers. Via MiXCR, TCRdb re-called the multiplex PCR reads, giving one row per CDR3 protein. The sample includes fewer than 600,000 distinct CDR3 sequences, 13% to 15% seen only once; the top ten take 9.8%. The source is a woman in her 30s with Graves' ophthalmopathy. Sequencing input: blood.

CDR3 protein: CASTSNAQGYTF. The CDR3 DNA reads as TGTGCCAGCACCTCGAACGCGCAGGGCTACACCTTC. V is TRBV12-3 or TRBV12-4 and J is TRBJ1-2, with D unclear. The CDR3 has 12 residues. Trimming cost V 7 bases and J 8 bases, with 14 bases left between them.